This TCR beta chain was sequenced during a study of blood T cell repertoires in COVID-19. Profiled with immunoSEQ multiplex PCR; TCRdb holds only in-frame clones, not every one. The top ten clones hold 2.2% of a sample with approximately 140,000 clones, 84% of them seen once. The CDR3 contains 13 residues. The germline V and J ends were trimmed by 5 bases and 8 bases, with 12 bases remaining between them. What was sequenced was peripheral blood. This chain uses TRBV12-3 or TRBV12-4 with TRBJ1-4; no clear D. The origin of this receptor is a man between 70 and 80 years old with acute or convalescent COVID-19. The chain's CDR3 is CASSPAGREKLFF. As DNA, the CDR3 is TGTGCCAGCAGTCCCGCGGGAAGGGAAAAACTGTTTTTT.